This TCR beta chain was documented in a study of identical twins. Notes on the study in general: Out-of-frame sharing of TCR alpha in monozygotic twins was underestimated by models. The conclusions drew on cross-sectional statistical analysis instead of tracking the same donors. Within beta out-of-frame sequences, the excess sharing observed between twins was weaker.

V was shortened by 4 bases and J by 0 bases, with 9 bases between the two germline ends. There are 14 residues in the CDR3. Looked up from germline, CDR1 is SNHLY and CDR2 is FYNNEI. In TCRdb, the 5' RACE reads were re-called with MiXCR into one record per CDR3 protein. The sample holds around 200,000 distinct CDR3 sequences, around a tenth seen once. Turning to this clonotype: Its antigen is currently unknown.

This chain connects TRBV2 to TRBJ1-2; D perhaps matches TRBD1 (5 bases). This clonotype was obtained from a woman aged 18 to 35 in good health. The source material was memory (CD45RO+) T cells sorted from blood. For the CDR3, the DNA is TGTGCCAGCAGTGCGGGGGAAACTAACTATGGCTACACCTTC. It yields the protein CASSAGETNYGYTF.